This is a list of T cell receptor beta chains from one sample in a study of T cell responses to AZD1222 COVID-19 vaccine. Sequencing was performed with immunoSEQ multiplex PCR; in TCRdb, only in-frame clones are kept and a portion is missing. Among 95,000 to 150,000 clones listed, over 75% were seen once. The specimen comprised peripheral blood, sampled on day 0 of AZD1222 vaccination. These receptors were obtained from an adult in good health. The CDR3 runs from the conserved cysteine through the conserved F or W. Each record gives: J gene, V gene, clone size, D gene, CDR3 protein, CDR3 DNA. D genes are given only for firm matches. Clone sizes are given selectively: once, few, many, or a class where the clone is expanded.

TRBJ2-7	TRBV28	.	TRBD1	CASSLWGQGSYEQYF	TGTGCCAGCAGTTTATGGGGACAGGGGTCCTACGAGCAGTACTTC
TRBJ1-4	TRBV6-1	.	TRBD1	CASSEARGGGEKLFF	TGTGCCAGCAGTGAAGCGCGAGGGGGCGGTGAAAAACTGTTTTTT
TRBJ2-1	TRBV21-1	.	.	CASSRLAGADEQFF	TGTGCCAGCAGTCGACTAGCGGGAGCGGATGAGCAGTTCTTC
TRBJ1-5	TRBV5-1	.	.	CASSLGQGEQPQHF	TGCGCCAGCAGCTTGGGGCAGGGCGAACAGCCCCAGCATTTT
TRBJ1-5	TRBV19	.	.	CASSIEPNSNQPQHF	TGTGCCAGTAGTATCGAACCGAATAGCAATCAGCCCCAGCATTTT
TRBJ2-7	TRBV11-2	.	.	CASKIPGPYEQYF	TGTGCCAGCAAAATACCGGGTCCCTACGAGCAGTACTTC
TRBJ2-7	TRBV11-2	.	TRBD2	CASSLQRGYEQYF	TGTGCCAGCAGCTTACAGCGGGGGTACGAGCAGTACTTC
TRBJ1-6	TRBV11-3	.	.	CASSSELNSPLHF	TGTGCCAGCAGCTCGGAGCTTAATTCACCCCTCCACTTT
TRBJ2-7	TRBV7-9	.	.	CASTPRMGYEQYF	TGTGCCAGCACCCCCAGAATGGGGTACGAGCAGTACTTC
TRBJ2-1	TRBV20-1	once	TRBD2	CSASGLAGFSANEQFF	TGCAGTGCTAGTGGACTAGCGGGGTTCTCCGCCAATGAGCAGTTCTTC
TRBJ2-7	TRBV6-2/TRBV6-3	.	TRBD2	CASSYSLMLAGTYEQYF	TGTGCCAGCAGTTACTCGCTAATGCTAGCGGGAACCTACGAGCAGTACTTC
TRBJ1-1	TRBV18	.	TRBD1	CASSPRGQGAHTEAFF	TGTGCCAGCTCACCACGGGGACAGGGGGCCCACACTGAAGCTTTCTTT
TRBJ2-1	TRBV12-3/TRBV12-4	.	.	CASSLLDEQFF	TGTGCCAGCAGCTTATTGGATGAGCAGTTCTTC
TRBJ1-2	TRBV2	.	.	CATTNTGNYGYTF	TGTGCCACTACCAACACAGGGAACTATGGCTACACCTTC
TRBJ2-1	TRBV19	once	.	CASSIEGQGYNEQFF	TGTGCCAGTAGTATAGAAGGCCAGGGTTACAATGAGCAGTTCTTC
TRBJ2-7	TRBV2	.	TRBD1	CASRGGLTTYEQYF	TGTGCCAGCAGAGGGGGCTTAACAACCTACGAGCAGTACTTC
TRBJ2-2	TRBV7-2	.	TRBD2	CASNRDYNTGELFF	TGTGCCAGCAACCGGGACTACAACACCGGGGAGCTGTTTTTT
TRBJ2-7	TRBV7-2	.	.	CASTLGSLNYEQYF	TGTGCCAGCACCCTGGGAAGCCTAAACTACGAGCAGTACTTC
TRBJ1-2	TRBV28	few	.	CASSPPQTYGYTF	TGTGCCAGCAGCCCGCCCCAGACCTATGGCTACACCTTC
TRBJ1-4	TRBV6-2/TRBV6-3	.	TRBD1	CASSYSPGQIEKLFF	TGTGCCAGCAGTTACTCCCCGGGACAGATTGAAAAACTGTTTTTT
TRBJ1-6	TRBV19	.	.	CASSIVDGNSPLHF	TGTGCCAGTAGTATCGTGGACGGTAATTCACCCCTCCACTTT
TRBJ1-4	TRBV9	.	.	CASSVGDEKLFF	TGTGCCAGCAGCGTCGGGGACGAAAAACTGTTTTTT
TRBJ1-2	TRBV5-8	.	TRBD1	CASSLGGTVSFYGYTF	TGTGCCAGCAGCTTGGGAGGGACAGTAAGCTTCTATGGCTACACCTTC
TRBJ2-3	TRBV29-1	.	TRBD2	CSVRTSGRAGGDTQYF	TGCAGCGTTCGGACTAGCGGGAGGGCCGGGGGAGATACGCAGTATTTT
TRBJ1-6	TRBV25-1	.	.	CASSSLRLNGSPLHF	TGTGCCAGCAGTAGCCTACGGTTGAATGGGTCACCCCTCCACTTT
TRBJ1-2	TRBV28	once	.	CASSSSGNGYTF	TGTGCCAGCAGTTCCTCAGGGAACGGCTACACCTTC
TRBJ1-2	TRBV11-2	.	TRBD1	CASSPLDRDGYTF	TGTGCCAGCAGCCCCCTAGACAGGGATGGCTACACCTTC